A single sample gave rise to the 8 T cell receptor beta chains below, sequenced in a study of PD-1 blockade in classical Hodgkin lymphoma (dated by TCRdb to between 2020 and 2021). The time point label for this specimen denotes: cycle 4 day 1 (C4D1), after five to seven weeks of nivolumab. Relapse after autologous stem cell transplantation had occurred in all trial patients, and cohorts A, B and C were distinguished by prior brentuximab vedotin exposure. CD8+ T cells were purified from thawed PBMCs by magnetic negative selection with a Miltenyi CD8+ T cell isolation kit. Library preparation was by the immunoSEQ multiplex PCR assay. TCRdb obtained this table from immuneACCESS and retained in-frame rearrangements with V and J assigned. These tables miss some clones; where compared with another copy, unresolved V genes account for less than half of the shortfall, and the remainder is unexplained. The sample includes around 21,000 clones, with roughly 84% observed a single time. The top ten hold more than 5.5% of the sample.

The material was CD8+ T cells from blood, obtained before the fourth cycle of nivolumab. These receptors were taken from a human donor with classical Hodgkin lymphoma.

Only a few counts were recorded for this clone. The genes are TRBV4-2 and TRBJ2-2; possibly TRBD2 for D (6 bases). The CDR3 spans 15 residues. Germline V lookup: CDR1 LGHNA, CDR2 YNFKEQ. V shed 10 bases and J shed 3 bases, with 18 bases lying between them. CDR3 region: CATKEGSGDTGELFF. CDR3 coding DNA: TGTGCCACCAAAGAGGGTAGCGGAGACACCGGGGAGCTGTTTTTT.

The chain combines TRBV9 with TRBJ1-4; D is unresolved. V was cut by 0 bases and J by 11 bases, with 11 bases left in between. The V gene's germline CDR1 is SGDLS and CDR2 YYNGEE. The CDR3 has 13 amino acids. In nucleotides, the CDR3 is TGTGCCAGCAGCGTAGCCTTAGAGGACAAACTGTTTTTT. Protein sequence: CASSVALEDKLFF. Looking up the rest from reference TRBV9 and TRBJ1-4 gives the full variable domain: DSGVTQTPKHLITATGQRVTLRCSPRSGDLSVYWYQQSLDQGLQFLIQYYNGEERAKGNILERFSAQQFPDLHSELNLSSLELGDSALYFCASSVALEDKLFFGSGTQLSVL.

The CDR3 loop is CASSTGTSGGWETQYF. The CDR3 DNA sequence: TGTGCCAGCAGCACCGGGACTAGCGGGGGTTGGGAGACCCAGTACTTC. The genes are TRBV5-6 and TRBJ2-5; 14 bases line up with TRBD2. The CDR3 spans 16 residues. Germline values: CDR1 SGHDT, CDR2 YYEEEE. V dropped 4 bases and J dropped 5; count of bases not matched to a gene: 7.

This chain connects TRBV9 to TRBJ1-1, with TRBD1 matching 8 bases. Per the germline V gene, CDR1 is SGDLS and CDR2 is YYNGEE. This CDR3 is built from 16 residues. V shed 3 bases, J shed 0 bases, and the junction held 7 bases outside the gene matches. CDR3 DNA sequence: TGTGCCAGCAGCGCAGGACAGGGTTTTATGAACACTGAAGCTTTCTTT. Amino acid sequence: CASSAGQGFMNTEAFF.

This chain connects TRBV5-5 to TRBJ1-6; possible D gene TRBD1, 5 bases. Trimming removed 4 bases from V and 10 bases from J, with 18 bases in between. The length of the CDR3 is 15 residues. Germline assignment: CDR1 SGHKS and CDR2 YYEKEE (reference sequence). DNA of the CDR3: TGTGCCAGCAGCCAAAGCGCAGGGAGAGGCTCACCCCTCCACTTT. It translates to CASSQSAGRGSPLHF.

The CDR3 sequence: CASSPGVEELFF. As DNA, the CDR3 is TGTGCCAGCAGCCCTGGGGTGGAGGAGCTGTTTTTT. This chain uses TRBV7-6 with TRBJ2-2, with D unclear. V was pared by 5 bases and J by 10 bases, with 11 bases between. This CDR3 is 12 amino acids long. Germline values: CDR1 SGHVS, CDR2 FNYEAQ.

V gene TRBV19 combines with J gene TRBJ1-2; no firm D call. Germline V lookup: CDR1 LNHDA, CDR2 SQIVND (reference sequence). This CDR3 spans 10 amino acids. With 11 bases removed from V and 6 bases from J, the gap between germline ends came to 10 bases. The CDR3 DNA follows: TGTGCCTCCGGTTTGCATGGCTACACCTTC. Its translation is CASGLHGYTF.

The gene calls are TRBV7-6 and TRBJ1-5, with D possibly matching TRBD1 (6 bases). Germline CDR1 is SGHVS and CDR2 is FNYEAQ. The CDR3 contains 14 residues. The ends were cut back, 5 bases at V and 5 bases at J, with 13 bases in the middle. CDR3 nucleotides: TGTGCCAGCAGCCCCTGGGGGGGCGATCAGCCCCAGCATTTT. Amino acid sequence: CASSPWGGDQPQHF.